What follows are 3 T cell receptor beta chains derived from one specimen sequenced in a study of blood T cell repertoires in COVID-19. Using immunoSEQ multiplex PCR, the repertoire was profiled, and TCRdb retains in-frame clones only, with some absent. The sample shows under 50,000 clones, 65% to 85% of them seen only once. The material sequenced was peripheral blood. These receptors originate from a human donor with active or convalescent COVID-19. The donor label of this sample is uncertain.

The chain employs TRBV6-6 and TRBJ1-6; 9 bases fit TRBD1. Germline assignment: CDR1 MNHNY and CDR2 SVGAGI (reference sequence). Trimming at V came to 5 bases and at J to 4 bases, leaving 9 bases not matched to a gene. CDR3 size: 17 residues. In nucleotides, the CDR3 is TGTGCCAGCAGTAGATCGACAGGGGGATCTTATAATTCACCCCTCCACTTT. Translated, it gives CASSRSTGGSYNSPLHF.

The chain carries TRBV10-3 and TRBJ2-5; TRBD1 aligns across 9 bases. V was pared by 7 bases and J by 3 bases, with 6 bases of the junction left unmatched. Germline values: CDR1 ENHRY, CDR2 SYGVKD. The CDR3 length is 14 residues. CDR3 nucleotides: TGTGCCATCACCGAGACAGGGGGTAAAGAGACCCAGTACTTC. Residues: CAITETGGKETQYF.

This CDR3 reads CAWSVNNNEQFF. The DNA for the CDR3 is TGTGCCTGGAGTGTAAACAACAATGAGCAGTTCTTC. This sequence joins TRBV30 and TRBJ2-1; D gene unclear. Germline values: CDR1 GTSNPN, CDR2 SVGIG (reference sequence). The ends were cut back, 0 bases at V and 5 bases at J, with 5 bases in the middle. The CDR3 is made up of 12 amino acids.